This T cell receptor beta chain originates from a study of cytomegalovirus exposure and HLA in healthy donors. Study overall: The approximately 120 validation repertoires were reported in a later analysis to have been generated on the same platform as the roughly 670 first-cohort repertoires.

V dropped 5 bases and J dropped 1 base, with 11 bases sitting between them. The CDR3 spans 14 residues. CDR1 is MNHEY and CDR2 is SMNVEV in the germline V gene (reference sequence). Libraries were prepared by immunoSEQ multiplex PCR; TCRdb keeps only in-frame clonotypes and omits some of them. Of about 110,000 clones detected, around 95% appear once; the ten largest clones hold about 0.7%. The TCR sequence derives from a woman under 30 in good health and CMV-seronegative. J is TRBJ1-1 and V is TRBV27; D unclear. Sample: PBMCs. DNA for the CDR3: TGTGCCAGCAGTCCAATCAGCGAGAACACTGAAGCTTTCTTT. Protein: CASSPISENTEAFF.